This T cell receptor beta chain was sequenced during a study of CD8 T cells in Susac syndrome. Study as a whole: Patients with Susac syndrome were therapy-naive, on corticosteroids, or on intravenous immunoglobulin alone at blood draw.

As concerns this clonotype: Its cognate antigen is unknown.

Study findings and constraints: CD4+ repertoires of Susac syndrome patients lacked detectable clonal expansion. As acknowledged by the study, its TCR sequencing and HLA analysis included a relatively small number of individuals.

Random hexamers were used to reverse transcribe an amount of roughly 0.45 to 1 ug RNA. A multiplex approach, immunoSEQ multiplex PCR, amplified TCR beta CDR3 across 54 Vbeta and 13 Jbeta. MiXCR, run by TCRdb on the immunoSEQ multiplex PCR reads, gives a single entry per CDR3 protein. The sample holds 85,000 to 95,000 distinct CDR3 sequences, over 90% seen once. The sequence was obtained from a human donor with Susac syndrome. Source material: CD4+ T cells from PBMCs.

The CDR3 here is CASSQVGQNYEQYF. DNA of the CDR3: TGCGCCAGCAGCCAAGTAGGACAGAACTACGAGCAGTACTTC. The chain has TRBV4-1 and TRBJ2-7; TRBD1 might be the D (6 bases). Deletions cut 1 base from V and 3 bases from J, with 10 bases between. The germline V gene encodes CDR1 MGHRA and CDR2 YSYEKL. This CDR3 is 14 amino acids long.